Following are 10 T cell receptor beta chains from one sample sequenced in a study of CD4 T cells in relation to SARS-CoV-2 and coronaviruses. Unexposed donor CD4+ T cells date from about 2011-2018, before the COVID-19 pandemic. The cells were cultured for around ten days before CD4+ T cells were isolated. Their antigen targets remain unknown. Sequencing was performed with immunoSEQ multiplex PCR; in TCRdb, only in-frame clones are kept and a portion is missing. The repertoire holds 20,000 to 25,000 clones, with about four fifths as singletons. Sequencing was carried out using CD4+ T cells from PBMCs, cultured in vitro. These receptors were obtained from a human donor in good health.

The table lists this clone with a few counts. The chain links TRBV27 to TRBJ2-1, with 7 bases identical to TRBD1. This CDR3 region has 14 residues. Unmatched junction bases numbered 7, after V lost 6 bases and J lost 5 bases. Germline V gene data show CDR1 as MNHEY and CDR2 as SMNVEV (reference sequence). The chain's CDR3 is CASSSGQINNEQFF. CDR3 DNA: TGTGCCAGCAGCTCGGGACAGATAAACAATGAGCAGTTCTTC.

The V and J genes are TRBV19 and TRBJ2-7; 7 nucleotides align to TRBD1. The CDR3 loop spans 14 amino acids. Germline V gene lookup returns CDR1 LNHDA and CDR2 SQIVND (reference sequence). V shed 7 bases, J shed 2 bases, and the junction held 8 bases outside the gene matches. CDR3 DNA sequence: TGTGCCAGTAAAGTCCAGACAGGGACCTACGAGCAGTACTTC. This translates into CASKVQTGTYEQYF.

This clone was picked up a small number of times. The rearrangement uses TRBV5-1 and TRBJ2-1; 11 positions match TRBD2. The CDR3 contains 15 residues. After removal of 0 bases from V and 9 bases from J, the junction contained 5 bases not matched to a gene. Germline values: CDR1 SGHRS, CDR2 YFSETQ. DNA for the CDR3: TGCGCCAGCAGCTTGGTGACTAGCGGGACCGGTGAGCAGTTCTTC. Its translation is CASSLVTSGTGEQFF.

The J gene is TRBJ1-5, the V gene TRBV27, with 9 bases identical to TRBD1. Per the germline V gene, CDR1 is MNHEY and CDR2 is SMNVEV (reference sequence). CDR3 length: 14 amino acids. V was clipped by 2 bases and J by 6 bases; unmatched bases: 2. CDR3 sequence: CASSLNRGLQPQHF. CDR3 coding DNA: TGTGCCAGCAGTTTAAACAGGGGGCTTCAGCCCCAGCATTTT.

The rearrangement joins TRBV28 to TRBJ1-1; TRBD1 matches 7 bases. Germline CDR1 reads MDHEN; CDR2 reads SYDVKM. Trimming took 5 bases from V and 0 from J; bases not matched to a gene: 21. This CDR3 spans 20 amino acids. In DNA, the CDR3 is TGTGCCAGCAGTCTGAACCCTACCTGGGACAGATACTACATGAACACTGAAGCTTTCTTT. It yields the protein CASSLNPTWDRYYMNTEAFF.

CDR3 nucleotide sequence: TGTGCCAGCAGCTTCCTAGCGGGAGACAATGAGCAGTTCTTC. It specifies CASSFLAGDNEQFF. The gene calls are TRBV5-6 and TRBJ2-1; 10 nucleotides align to TRBD2. From germline, CDR1 is SGHDT and CDR2 YYEEEE. This CDR3 is built from 14 residues. Trimming removed 2 bases from V and 5 bases from J; junction bases left unmatched: 1.

V and J are TRBV15 and TRBJ2-3; D possibly corresponds to TRBD2 (6 bases). The CDR3 loop spans 15 amino acids. The germline V gene has CDR1 LNHNV and CDR2 YYDKDF (reference sequence). The V gene lost 3 bases and the J gene lost 3 bases, with 13 bases spanning the gap. The CDR3 is CATSRRGGRTDTQYF. For the CDR3, the DNA is TGTGCCACCAGCAGGCGAGGAGGGAGGACAGATACGCAGTATTTT.

This clone came up a few times. J is TRBJ1-5 and V is TRBV30; D gene uncertain. In germline, CDR1 is GTSNPN, CDR2 SVGIG (reference sequence). V gave up 5 bases and J gave up 7 bases, with 12 bases separating them. The CDR3 covers 12 residues. The CDR3 region is CAWSGVGQPQHF. The CDR3 DNA is TGTGCCTGGTCGGGAGTAGGACAGCCCCAGCATTTT.

V gene TRBV19 combines with J gene TRBJ2-4; D gene uncertain. The ends were cut back, 3 bases at V and 5 bases at J, with 11 bases in the middle. The CDR3 length is 14 residues. Per the germline V gene, CDR1 is LNHDA and CDR2 is SQIVND (reference sequence). The CDR3 DNA reads as TGTGCCAGTAGTATTGCGCCAGAAGAAAACATTCAGTACTTC. This gives the protein CASSIAPEENIQYF.

This clone was recorded once. The V gene is TRBV7-9, the J gene TRBJ2-3; TRBD1 or TRBD2 may be the D gene (5 bases each). This CDR3 has 15 amino acids. Per the germline V gene, CDR1 is SEHNR and CDR2 is FQNEAQ (reference sequence). The germline V and J ends were trimmed by 0 bases and 4 bases, with 11 bases remaining between them. The CDR3 sequence: CASSLASGSADTQYF. The CDR3 coding sequence is TGTGCCAGCAGCTTAGCTTCAGGGAGCGCAGATACGCAGTATTTT.